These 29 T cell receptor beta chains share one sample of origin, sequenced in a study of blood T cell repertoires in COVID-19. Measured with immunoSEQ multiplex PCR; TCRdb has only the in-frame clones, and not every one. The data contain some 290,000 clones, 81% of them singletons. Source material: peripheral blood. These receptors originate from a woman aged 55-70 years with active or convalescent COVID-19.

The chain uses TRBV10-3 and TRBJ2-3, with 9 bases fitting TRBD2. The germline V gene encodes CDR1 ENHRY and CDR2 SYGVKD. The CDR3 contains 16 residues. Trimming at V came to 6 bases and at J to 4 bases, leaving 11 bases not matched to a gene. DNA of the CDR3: TGTGCCATCAGCGTTCGGGCGGAGCGGGGGGCAGATACGCAGTATTTT. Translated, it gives CAISVRAERGADTQYF.

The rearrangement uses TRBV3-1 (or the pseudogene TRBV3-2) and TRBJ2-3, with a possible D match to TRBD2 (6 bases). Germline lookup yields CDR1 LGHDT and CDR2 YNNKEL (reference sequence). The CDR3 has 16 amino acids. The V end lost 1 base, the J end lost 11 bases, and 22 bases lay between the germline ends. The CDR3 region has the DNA TGTGCCAGCAGCCAAGTTTCGATCGGGGGTTCTCACGTGCAGTATTTT. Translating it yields CASSQVSIGGSHVQYF.

The DNA for the CDR3 is TGCGCCAGCAGTCCCTTATACCAGGGACAGGGGGCTTACAATGAGCAGTTCTTC. It codes for CASSPLYQGQGAYNEQFF. V is TRBV23-1 and J is TRBJ2-1; TRBD1 matches at 12 bases. TRBV23-1 is sorted into the ORF group, with uncertain function. Trimming at V came to 4 bases and at J to 4 bases, leaving 11 bases not matched to a gene. The CDR3 consists of 18 residues.

The CDR3 DNA reads TGTGCCAGCAGCCAAGATCTCGGGCGGGGGGCCTACGAGCAGTACTTC. This translates into CASSQDLGRGAYEQYF. The chain links TRBV4-2 to TRBJ2-7; 8 bases match TRBD2. With V trimmed by 0 bases and J by 2 bases, 6 bases remained unmatched. CDR1 is LGHNA and CDR2 is YNFKEQ in the germline V gene. This CDR3 is 16 amino acids long.

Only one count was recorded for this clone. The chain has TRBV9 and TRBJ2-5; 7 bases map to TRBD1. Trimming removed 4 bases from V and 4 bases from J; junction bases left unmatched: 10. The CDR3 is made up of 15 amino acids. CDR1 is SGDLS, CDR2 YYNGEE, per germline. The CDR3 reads CASSPQGQVGETQYF. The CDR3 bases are TGTGCCAGCAGCCCCCAAGGACAGGTAGGAGAGACCCAGTACTTC.

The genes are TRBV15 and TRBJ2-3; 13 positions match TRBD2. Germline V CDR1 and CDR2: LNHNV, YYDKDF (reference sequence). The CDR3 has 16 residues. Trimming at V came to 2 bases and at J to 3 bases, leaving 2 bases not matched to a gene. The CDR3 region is CATSRRTSGGTDTQYF. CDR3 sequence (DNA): TGTGCCACCAGCAGACGGACTAGCGGGGGAACAGATACGCAGTATTTT.

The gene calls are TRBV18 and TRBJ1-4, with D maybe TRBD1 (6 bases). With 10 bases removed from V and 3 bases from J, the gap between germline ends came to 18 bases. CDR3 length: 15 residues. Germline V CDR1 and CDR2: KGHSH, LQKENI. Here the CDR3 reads CATLNRRTANEKLFF. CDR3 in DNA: TGTGCCACCTTAAATCGTCGGACAGCTAATGAAAAACTGTTTTTT.

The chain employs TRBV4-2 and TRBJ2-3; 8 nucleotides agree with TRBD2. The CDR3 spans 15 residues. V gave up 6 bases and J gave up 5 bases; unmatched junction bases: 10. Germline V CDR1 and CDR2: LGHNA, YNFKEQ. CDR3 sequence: CASSGRWAGGDTQYF. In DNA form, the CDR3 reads TGTGCCAGCAGTGGCCGTTGGGCGGGGGGAGATACGCAGTATTTT.

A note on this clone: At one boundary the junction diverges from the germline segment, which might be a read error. The CDR3 nucleotides are TGTACCAGCAGTCTAGGGACCGGGGGGACCCAGTACTTC. Translation: CTSSLGTGGTQYF. The chain combines TRBV7-3 with TRBJ2-5; D perhaps matches TRBD2 (6 bases). The germline CDR1 and CDR2 sequences are SGHTA and FQGTGA. There are 13 residues in the CDR3.

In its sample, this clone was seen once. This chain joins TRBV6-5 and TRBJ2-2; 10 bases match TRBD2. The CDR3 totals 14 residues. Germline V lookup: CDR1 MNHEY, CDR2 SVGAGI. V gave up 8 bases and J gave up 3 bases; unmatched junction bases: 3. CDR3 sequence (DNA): TGTGCCAGCGGACTAGCGGATGACACCGGGGAGCTGTTTTTT. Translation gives CASGLADDTGELFF.

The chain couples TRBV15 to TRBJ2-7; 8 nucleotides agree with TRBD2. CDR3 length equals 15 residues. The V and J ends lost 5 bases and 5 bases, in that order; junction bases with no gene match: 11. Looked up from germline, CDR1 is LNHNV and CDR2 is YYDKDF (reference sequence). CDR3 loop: CATSSRGGILHEQYF. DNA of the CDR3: TGTGCCACCAGCTCCCGGGGGGGTATCCTCCACGAGCAGTACTTC.

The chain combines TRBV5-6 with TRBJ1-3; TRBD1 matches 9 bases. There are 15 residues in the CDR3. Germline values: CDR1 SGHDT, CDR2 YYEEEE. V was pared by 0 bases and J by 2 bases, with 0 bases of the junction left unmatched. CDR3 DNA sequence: TGTGCCAGCAGCTTGGACAGGGGGCCTGGAAACACCATATATTTT. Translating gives CASSLDRGPGNTIYF. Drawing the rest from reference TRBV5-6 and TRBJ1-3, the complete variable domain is DAGVTQSPTHLIKTRGQQVTLRCSPKSGHDTVSWYQQALGQGPQFIFQYYEEEERQRGNFPDRFSGHQFPNYSSELNVNALLLGDSALYLCASSLDRGPGNTIYFGEGSWLTVV.

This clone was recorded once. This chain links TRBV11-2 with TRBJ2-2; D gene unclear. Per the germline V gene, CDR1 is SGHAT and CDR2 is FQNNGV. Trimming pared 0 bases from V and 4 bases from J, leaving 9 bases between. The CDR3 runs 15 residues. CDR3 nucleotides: TGTGCCAGCAGCTTAGATTGGCGGATCACCGGGGAGCTGTTTTTT. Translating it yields CASSLDWRITGELFF.

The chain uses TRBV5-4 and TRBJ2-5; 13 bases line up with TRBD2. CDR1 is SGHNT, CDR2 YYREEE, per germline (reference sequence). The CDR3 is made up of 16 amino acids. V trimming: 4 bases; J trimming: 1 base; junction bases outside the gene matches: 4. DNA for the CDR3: TGTGCCAGCAGCCCACTAGCGGGGGGGGCCCAAGAGACCCAGTACTTC. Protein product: CASSPLAGGAQETQYF. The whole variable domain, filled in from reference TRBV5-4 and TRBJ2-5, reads ETGVTQSPTHLIKTRGQQVTLRCSSQSGHNTVSWYQQALGQGPQFIFQYYREEENGRGNFPPRFSGLQFPNYSSELNVNALELDDSALYLCASSPLAGGAQETQYFGPGTRLLVL.

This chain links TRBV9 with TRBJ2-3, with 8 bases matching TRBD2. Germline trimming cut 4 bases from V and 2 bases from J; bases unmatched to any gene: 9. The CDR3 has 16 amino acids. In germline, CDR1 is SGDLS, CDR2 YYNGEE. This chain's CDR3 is CASSPYIAGNTDTQYF. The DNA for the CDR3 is TGTGCCAGCAGCCCGTACATAGCGGGGAACACAGATACGCAGTATTTT.

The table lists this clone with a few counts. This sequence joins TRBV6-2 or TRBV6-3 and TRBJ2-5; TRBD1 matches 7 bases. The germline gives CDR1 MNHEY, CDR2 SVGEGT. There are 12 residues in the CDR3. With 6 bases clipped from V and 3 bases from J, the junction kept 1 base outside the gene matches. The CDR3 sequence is CASSQGEETQYF. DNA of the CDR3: TGTGCCAGCAGCCAGGGGGAAGAGACCCAGTACTTC.

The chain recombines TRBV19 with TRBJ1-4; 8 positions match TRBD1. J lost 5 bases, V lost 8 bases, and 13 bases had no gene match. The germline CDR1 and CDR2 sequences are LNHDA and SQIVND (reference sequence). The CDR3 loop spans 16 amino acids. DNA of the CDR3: TGTGCCAGTCGGCGCTTCGACAGGGGATTGAATGAAAAACTGTTTTTT. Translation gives CASRRFDRGLNEKLFF.

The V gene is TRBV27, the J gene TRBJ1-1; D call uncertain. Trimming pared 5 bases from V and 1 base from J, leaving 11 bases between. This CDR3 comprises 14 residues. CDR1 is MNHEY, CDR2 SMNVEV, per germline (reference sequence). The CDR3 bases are TGTGCCAGCAGTCCCCCCTTCAGGAACACTGAAGCTTTCTTT. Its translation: CASSPPFRNTEAFF.

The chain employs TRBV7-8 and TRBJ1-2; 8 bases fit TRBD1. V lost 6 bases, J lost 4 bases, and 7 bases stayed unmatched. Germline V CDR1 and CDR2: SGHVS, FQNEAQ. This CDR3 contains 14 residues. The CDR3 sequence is CASSTGQGFYGYTF. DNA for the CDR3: TGTGCCAGCAGTACCGGACAGGGCTTCTATGGCTACACCTTC.

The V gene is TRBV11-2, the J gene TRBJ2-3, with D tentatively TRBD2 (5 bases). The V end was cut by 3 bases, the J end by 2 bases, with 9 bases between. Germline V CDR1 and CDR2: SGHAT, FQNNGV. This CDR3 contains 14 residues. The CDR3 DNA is TGTGCCAGCAGCTTTGCCGGGGACACAGATACGCAGTATTTT. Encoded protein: CASSFAGDTDTQYF.

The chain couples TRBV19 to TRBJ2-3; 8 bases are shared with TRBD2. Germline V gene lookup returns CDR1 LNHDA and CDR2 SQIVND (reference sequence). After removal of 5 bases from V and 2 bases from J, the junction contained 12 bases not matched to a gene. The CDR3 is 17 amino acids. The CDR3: CASSPRGAGASTDTQYF. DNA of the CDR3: TGTGCCAGTAGTCCAAGGGGAGCGGGGGCCTCCACAGATACGCAGTATTTT.

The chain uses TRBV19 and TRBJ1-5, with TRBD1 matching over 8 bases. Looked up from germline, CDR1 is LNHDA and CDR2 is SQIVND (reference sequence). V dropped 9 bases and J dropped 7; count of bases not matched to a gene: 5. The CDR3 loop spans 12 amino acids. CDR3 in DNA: TGTGCCAGCTCCGGACAGGGCCAGCCCCAGCATTTT. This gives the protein CASSGQGQPQHF.

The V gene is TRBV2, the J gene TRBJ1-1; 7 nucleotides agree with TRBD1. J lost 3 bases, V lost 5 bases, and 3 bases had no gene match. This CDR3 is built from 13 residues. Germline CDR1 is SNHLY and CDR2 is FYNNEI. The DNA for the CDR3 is TGTGCCAGCAGTACAGGGGAGTACACTGAAGCTTTCTTT. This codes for CASSTGEYTEAFF.

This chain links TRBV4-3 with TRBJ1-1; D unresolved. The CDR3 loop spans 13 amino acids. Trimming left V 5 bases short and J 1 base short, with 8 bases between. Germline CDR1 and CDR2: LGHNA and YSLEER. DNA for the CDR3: TGCGCCAGCAGCAACCCAGGGAACACTGAAGCTTTCTTT. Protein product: CASSNPGNTEAFF.

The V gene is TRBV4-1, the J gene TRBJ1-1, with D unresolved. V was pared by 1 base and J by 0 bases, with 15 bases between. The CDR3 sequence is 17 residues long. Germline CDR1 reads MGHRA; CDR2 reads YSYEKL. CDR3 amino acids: CASSQVPAGDMNTEAFF. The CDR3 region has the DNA TGCGCCAGCAGCCAAGTTCCGGCAGGCGATATGAACACTGAAGCTTTCTTT.

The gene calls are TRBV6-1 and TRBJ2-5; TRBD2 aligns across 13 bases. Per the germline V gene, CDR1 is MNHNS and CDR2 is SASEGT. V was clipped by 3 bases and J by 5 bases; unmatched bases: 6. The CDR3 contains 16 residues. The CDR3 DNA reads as TGTGCCAGCAGTGATTCGACTAGCGGGGGGTGGGAGACCCAGTACTTC. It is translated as CASSDSTSGGWETQYF.

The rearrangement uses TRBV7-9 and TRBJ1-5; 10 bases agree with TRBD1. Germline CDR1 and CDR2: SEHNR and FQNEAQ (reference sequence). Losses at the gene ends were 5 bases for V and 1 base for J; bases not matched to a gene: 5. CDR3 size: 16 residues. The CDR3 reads CASSLGQGVSNQPQHF. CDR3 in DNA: TGTGCCAGCAGCCTAGGACAGGGGGTGAGCAATCAGCCCCAGCATTTT.

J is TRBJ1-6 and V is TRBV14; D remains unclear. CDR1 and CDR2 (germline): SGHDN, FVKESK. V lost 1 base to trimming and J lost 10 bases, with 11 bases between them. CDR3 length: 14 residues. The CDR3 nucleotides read TGTGCCAGCAGCCAAGGTAGTGCCAGGTCACCCCTCCACTTT. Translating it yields CASSQGSARSPLHF.

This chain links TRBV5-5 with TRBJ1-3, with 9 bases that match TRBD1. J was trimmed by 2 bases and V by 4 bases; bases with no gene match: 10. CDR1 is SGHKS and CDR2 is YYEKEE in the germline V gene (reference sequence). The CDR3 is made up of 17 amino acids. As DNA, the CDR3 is TGTGCCAGCAGCCCTTCTGGGGACAGGGCCCCTGGAAACACCATATATTTT. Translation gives CASSPSGDRAPGNTIYF. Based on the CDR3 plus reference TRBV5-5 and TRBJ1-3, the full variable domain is DAGVTQSPTHLIKTRGQQVTLRCSPISGHKSVSWYQQVLGQGPQFIFQYYEKEERGRGNFPDRFSARQFPNYSSELNVNALLLGDSALYLCASSPSGDRAPGNTIYFGEGSWLTVV.